This T cell receptor beta chain was identified during a study of T cell responses to AZD1222 COVID-19 vaccine (dated by TCRdb to the early 2020s). Describing the broader study: AZD1222 recipients with second doses at about 4 weeks or about 12 weeks were pooled, because spike-specific TCR depth and breadth did not differ between schedules. TCR sequencing was performed for about 240 trial participants, of whom some 200 were given two doses of AZD1222 and 26 were given two doses of MenACWY control vaccine. Trial participants were enrolled into age subgroups of 18-55, 56-69 and 70-plus years, which contained about 150, 28 and 57 TCR-sequenced participants, respectively.

The CDR3 holds 15 amino acids from the cysteine to the phenylalanine. CDR3 DNA is the only sequence kept; it has 45 bases, read in frame from the first base. The CDR1 and CDR2 encoded by the germline V gene (reference sequence) are SEHNR and FQNEAQ. V loses 1 base, J loses 3 bases, and the germline ends lie 12 bases apart. The CDR3 regions of human TCRbeta chains were analyzed by immunosequencing. For the original study's pipeline: TCRs in the repertoires were compared against a reference library of SARS-CoV-2-specific TCRs that had been generated with the MIRA antigen-specificity platform. Breadth was defined as the fraction of unique TCRs that were SARS-CoV-2-associated, and depth was defined as the fraction of total T cells that were SARS-CoV-2-associated. Using the MIRA data, every spike-specific TCR was mapped to the spike region that the TCR reacted to and assigned to either a CD4 or a CD8 class. Log10-transformed breadth and depth values were compared by one-way ANOVA with Sidak's multiple comparisons tests. Held by TCRdb, this immuneACCESS table contains in-frame sequences only and omits some clones. Under half of the omission traces to an unresolved V gene where checked; the cause of the rest is unknown. V and J calls and clone size are copied from that table; D and trimming were computed from the DNA. The sample profile shows about 160,000 clones; 94% of them were found once. Around 1.3% of the sample lies in the top ten.

With respect to this clone: Its target antigen remains unknown. Base qualities were left out, and no much larger clone turns up one base away.

What the study reported, not specific to this receptor: Most participants were white British and females outnumbered males, and the authors suggested that clonal diversity may have been underestimated. No day 14 peak-response samples were available, so repertoires were characterized only after the peak T cell response. In the small 56-69-year group, the increase in depth fell short of significance, most likely because of low power. Conclusions about previously exposed vaccinees are limited, since just 5 or 6 AZD1222 recipients were seropositive for SARS-CoV-2 at baseline. A significant rise in spike-specific TCR breadth and depth was observed after two AZD1222 doses relative to day 0 and relative to MenACWY recipients. The vaccine-associated CD4 TCRs covered the entire spike protein, and the dominant responses fell in regions 160-218 and 743-854. Reportedly, close to half of the unique spike-specific TCRs recognized epitopes lying outside the regions that are mutated in the B.1.351 and B.1.1.7 variants.

Taken with the paper, the label for time point translates to: baseline before first vaccination. Samples from vaccinated people were obtained from the UK trials COV001 and COV002, which included a single-blind randomized controlled phase 2/3 trial of AZD1222 (ChAdOx1 nCoV-19) in healthy adults. For TCRbeta chain sequencing, PBMC samples from trial participants were taken at day 0 and at day 28 after the second dose. The rearrangement combines TRBV7-9 with TRBJ1-1; too little of a D gene remains to name it. The starting material was peripheral blood, obtained on day 0 of AZD1222 vaccination. This sequence was found in an adult in good health. The DNA is TGTGCCAGCAGCTTAGGCCGTGACTGGTACACTGAAGCTTTCTTT. The resulting protein is CASSLGRDWYTEAFF.